Many counts were recorded for the clone carrying this TCR beta chain. The antigen is unknown. The record originates from a study of CD8 T cells in ankylosing spondylitis. General observations from the study: Among TCR beta sequences, a motif of roughly 8 highly homologous variants appeared characteristic of ankylosing spondylitis blood. Disease-linked clones were found to be CD8+ and relatively rare in peripheral blood.

The CDR3 sequence is 11 residues long. With 5 bases removed from V and 7 bases from J, the gap between germline ends came to 6 bases. The V gene's germline CDR1 is SGHTA and CDR2 FQGNSA. A single record per CDR3 protein comes from TCRdb applying MiXCR to the 5' RACE reads. Among over 110,000 distinct CDR3 sequences, 7% to 9% were seen once, and the ten largest hold 7.3%. This chain joins TRBV7-2 and TRBJ2-1; D unresolved. The origin of this receptor is a male donor with ankylosing spondylitis. Sequencing input: synovial fluid, either unsorted or a sorted T cell fraction (not recorded which). The CDR3 coding sequence is TGTGCCAGCAGCGTAAGGAATGAGCAGTTCTTC. Its translation is CASSVRNEQFF.